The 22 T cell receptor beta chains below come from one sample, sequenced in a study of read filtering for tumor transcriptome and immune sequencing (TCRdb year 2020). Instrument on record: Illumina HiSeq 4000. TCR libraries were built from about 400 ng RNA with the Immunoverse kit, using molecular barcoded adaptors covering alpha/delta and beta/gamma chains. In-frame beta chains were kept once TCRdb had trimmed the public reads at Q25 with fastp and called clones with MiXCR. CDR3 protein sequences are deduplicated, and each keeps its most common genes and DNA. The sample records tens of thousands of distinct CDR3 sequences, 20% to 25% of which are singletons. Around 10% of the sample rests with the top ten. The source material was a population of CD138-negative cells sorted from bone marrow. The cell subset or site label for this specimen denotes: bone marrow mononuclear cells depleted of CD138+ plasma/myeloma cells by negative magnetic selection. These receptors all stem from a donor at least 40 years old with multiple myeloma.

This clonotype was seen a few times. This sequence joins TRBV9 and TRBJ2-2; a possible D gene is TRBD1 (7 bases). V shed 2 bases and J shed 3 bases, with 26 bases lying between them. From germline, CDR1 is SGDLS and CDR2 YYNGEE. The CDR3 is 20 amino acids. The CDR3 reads CASSVRGRKSTTSDTGELFF. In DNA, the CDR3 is TGTGCCAGCAGCGTCAGGGGGAGGAAAAGTACTACTTCGGACACCGGGGAGCTGTTTTTT.

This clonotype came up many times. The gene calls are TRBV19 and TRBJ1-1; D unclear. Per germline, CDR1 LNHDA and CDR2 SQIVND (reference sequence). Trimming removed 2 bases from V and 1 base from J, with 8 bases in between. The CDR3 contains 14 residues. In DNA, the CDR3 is TGTGCCAGTAGTATAAGTTCGGCGAACACTGAAGCTTTCTTT. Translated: CASSISSANTEAFF. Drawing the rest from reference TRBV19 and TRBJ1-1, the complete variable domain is DGGITQSPKYLFRKEGQNVTLSCEQNLNHDAMYWYRQDPGQGLRLIYYSQIVNDFQKGDIAEGYSVSREKKESFPLTVTSAQKNPTAFYLCASSISSANTEAFFGQGTRLTVV.

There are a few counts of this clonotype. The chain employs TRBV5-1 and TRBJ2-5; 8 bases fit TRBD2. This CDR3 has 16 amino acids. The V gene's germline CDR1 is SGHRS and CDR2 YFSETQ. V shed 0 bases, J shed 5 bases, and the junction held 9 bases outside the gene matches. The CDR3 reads CASSLVPGGAAETQYF. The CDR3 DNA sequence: TGCGCCAGCAGCTTGGTTCCCGGGGGGGCCGCGGAGACCCAGTACTTC.

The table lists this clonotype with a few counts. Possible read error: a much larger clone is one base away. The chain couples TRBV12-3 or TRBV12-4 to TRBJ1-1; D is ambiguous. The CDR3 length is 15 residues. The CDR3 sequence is CASSRKTHRNTVAFF. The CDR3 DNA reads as TGTGCCAGCAGCCGAAAAACCCATCGGAACACTGTAGCTTTCTTT.

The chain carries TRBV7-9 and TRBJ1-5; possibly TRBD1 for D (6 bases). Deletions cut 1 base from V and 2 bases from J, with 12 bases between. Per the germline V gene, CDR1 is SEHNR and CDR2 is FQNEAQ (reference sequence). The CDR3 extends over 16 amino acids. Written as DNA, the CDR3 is TGTGCCAGCAGCTTAGGACCAGGGGTGGGCAATCAGCCCCAGCATTTT. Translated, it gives CASSLGPGVGNQPQHF.

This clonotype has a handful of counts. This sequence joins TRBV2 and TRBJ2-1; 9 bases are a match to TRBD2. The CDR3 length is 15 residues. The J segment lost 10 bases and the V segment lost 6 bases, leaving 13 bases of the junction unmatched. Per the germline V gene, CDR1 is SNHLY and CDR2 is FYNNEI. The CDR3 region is CASRIQGLAQTEQFF. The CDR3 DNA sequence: TGTGCCAGCAGGATACAAGGACTAGCGCAAACGGAGCAGTTCTTC.

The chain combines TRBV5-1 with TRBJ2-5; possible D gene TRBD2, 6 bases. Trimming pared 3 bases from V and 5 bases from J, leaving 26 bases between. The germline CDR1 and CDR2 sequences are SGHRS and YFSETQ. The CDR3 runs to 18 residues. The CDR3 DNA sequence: TGCGCCAGCAGCTGGAGGCCCGGGACTCCAGGCCCAGGGGAGACCCAGTACTTC. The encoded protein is CASSWRPGTPGPGETQYF.

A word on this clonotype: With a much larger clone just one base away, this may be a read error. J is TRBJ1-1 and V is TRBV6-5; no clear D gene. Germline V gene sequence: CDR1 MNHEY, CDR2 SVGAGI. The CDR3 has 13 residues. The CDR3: CASSYFPPREALF. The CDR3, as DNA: TGTGCCAGCAGTTACTTCCCTCCCCGCGAAGCTCTCTTT.

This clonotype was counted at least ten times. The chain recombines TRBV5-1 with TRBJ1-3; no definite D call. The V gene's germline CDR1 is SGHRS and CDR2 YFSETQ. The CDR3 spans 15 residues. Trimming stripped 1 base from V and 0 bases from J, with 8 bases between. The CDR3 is CASSLNPSSGNTIYF. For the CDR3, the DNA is TGCGCCAGCAGCTTGAACCCCAGCTCTGGAAACACCATATATTTT.

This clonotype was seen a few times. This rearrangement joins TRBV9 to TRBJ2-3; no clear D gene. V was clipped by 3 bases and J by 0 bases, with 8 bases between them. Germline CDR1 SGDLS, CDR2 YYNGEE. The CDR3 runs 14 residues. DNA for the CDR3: TGTGCCAGCAGCGGCGATACTAGCACAGATACGCAGTATTTT. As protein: CASSGDTSTDTQYF.

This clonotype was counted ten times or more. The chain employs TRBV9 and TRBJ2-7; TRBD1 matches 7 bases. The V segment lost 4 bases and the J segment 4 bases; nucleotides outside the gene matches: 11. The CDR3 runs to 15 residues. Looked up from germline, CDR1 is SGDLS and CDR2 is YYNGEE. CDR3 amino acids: CASSTRDSGLYEQYF. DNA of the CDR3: TGTGCCAGCAGCACTCGGGACAGTGGATTGTACGAGCAGTACTTC.

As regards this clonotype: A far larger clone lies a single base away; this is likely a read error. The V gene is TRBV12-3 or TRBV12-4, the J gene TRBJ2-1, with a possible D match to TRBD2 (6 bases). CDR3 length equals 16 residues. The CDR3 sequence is CASCLEPGLPYNEQFF. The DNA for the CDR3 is TGTGCCAGCTGTTTAGAGCCGGGACTGCCCTACAATGAGCAGTTCTTC.

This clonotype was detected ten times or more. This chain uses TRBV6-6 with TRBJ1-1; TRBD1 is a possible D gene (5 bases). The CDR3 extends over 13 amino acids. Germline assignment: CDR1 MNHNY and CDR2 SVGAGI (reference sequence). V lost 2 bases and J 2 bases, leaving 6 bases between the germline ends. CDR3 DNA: TGTGCCAGCAGTTACAGGGGAAACACTGAAGCTTTCTTT. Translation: CASSYRGNTEAFF.

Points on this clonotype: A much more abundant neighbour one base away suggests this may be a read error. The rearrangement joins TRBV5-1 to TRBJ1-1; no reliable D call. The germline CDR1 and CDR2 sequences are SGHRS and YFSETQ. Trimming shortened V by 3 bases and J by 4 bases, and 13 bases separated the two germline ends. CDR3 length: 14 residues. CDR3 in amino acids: CASSWGTESTEAFF. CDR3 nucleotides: TGCGCCAGCAGCTGGGGAACAGAGAGCACTGAAGCTTTCTTT.

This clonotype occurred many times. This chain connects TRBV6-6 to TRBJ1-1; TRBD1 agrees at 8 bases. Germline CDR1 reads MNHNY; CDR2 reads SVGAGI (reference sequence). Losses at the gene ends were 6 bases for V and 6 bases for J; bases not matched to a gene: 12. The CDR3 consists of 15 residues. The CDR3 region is CASSPGQGVMPEAFF. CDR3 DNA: TGTGCCAGCAGCCCCGGACAGGGAGTTATGCCTGAAGCTTTCTTT.

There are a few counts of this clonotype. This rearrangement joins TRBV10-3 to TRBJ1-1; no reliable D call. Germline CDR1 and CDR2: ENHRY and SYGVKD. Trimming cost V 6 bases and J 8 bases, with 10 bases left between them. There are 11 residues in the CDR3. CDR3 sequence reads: CAIRGKREAFF. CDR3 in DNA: TGTGCCATCAGAGGGAAAAGGGAAGCTTTCTTT.

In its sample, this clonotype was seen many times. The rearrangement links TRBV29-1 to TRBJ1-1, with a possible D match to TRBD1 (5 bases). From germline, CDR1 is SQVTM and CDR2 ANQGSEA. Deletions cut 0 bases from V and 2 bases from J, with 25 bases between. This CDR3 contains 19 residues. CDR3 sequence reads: CSVEDSRVSAPGTNTEAFF. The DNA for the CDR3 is TGCAGCGTTGAAGACAGCAGGGTTTCAGCCCCAGGGACTAACACTGAAGCTTTCTTT.

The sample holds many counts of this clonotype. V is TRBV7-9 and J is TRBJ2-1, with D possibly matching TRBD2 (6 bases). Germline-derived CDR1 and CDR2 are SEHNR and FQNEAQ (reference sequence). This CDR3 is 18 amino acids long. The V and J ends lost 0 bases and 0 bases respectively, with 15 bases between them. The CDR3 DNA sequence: TGTGCCAGCAGCTTAGCGGTTAGCGGAAGGAGCTCCTACAATGAGCAGTTCTTC. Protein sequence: CASSLAVSGRSSYNEQFF.

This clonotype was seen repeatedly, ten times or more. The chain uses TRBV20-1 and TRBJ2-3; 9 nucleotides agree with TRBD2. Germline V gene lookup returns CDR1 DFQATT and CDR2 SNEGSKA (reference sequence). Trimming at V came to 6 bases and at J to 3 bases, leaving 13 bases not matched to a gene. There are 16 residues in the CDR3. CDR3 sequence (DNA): TGCAGTGCCAATTTGGTGGCGGGGGGGCCAACAGATACGCAGTATTTT. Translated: CSANLVAGGPTDTQYF.

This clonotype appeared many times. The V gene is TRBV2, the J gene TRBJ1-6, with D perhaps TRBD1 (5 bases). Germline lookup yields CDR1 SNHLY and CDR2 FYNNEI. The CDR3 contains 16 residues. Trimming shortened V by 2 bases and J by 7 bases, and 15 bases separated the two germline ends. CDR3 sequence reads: CASSERGTGANSPLHF. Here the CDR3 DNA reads TGTGCCAGCAGTGAACGCGGGACCGGTGCAAATTCACCCCTCCACTTT.

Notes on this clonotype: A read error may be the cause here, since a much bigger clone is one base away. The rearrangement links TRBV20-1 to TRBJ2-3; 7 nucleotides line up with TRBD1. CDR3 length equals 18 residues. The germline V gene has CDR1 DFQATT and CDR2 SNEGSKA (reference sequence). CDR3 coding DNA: TGCGGTGCTAGTGGGCTCAGGGGGTCACCCGGGGGCACAGATACGCAGTATTTT. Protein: CGASGLRGSPGGTDTQYF.

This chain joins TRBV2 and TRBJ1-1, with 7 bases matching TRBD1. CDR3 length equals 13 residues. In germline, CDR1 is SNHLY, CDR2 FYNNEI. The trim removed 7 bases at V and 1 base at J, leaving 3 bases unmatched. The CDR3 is CASTGTENTEAFF. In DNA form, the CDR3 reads TGTGCCAGCACTGGGACAGAGAACACTGAAGCTTTCTTT.